This T cell receptor beta chain was captured in a study of blood T cell repertoires in COVID-19. Study details: PBMCs, B-cell-depleted T cells, or T cells provided the cDNA or gDNA that made up the material.

Clones were read by immunoSEQ multiplex PCR, and TCRdb kept only the in-frame ones, dropping some. The top ten clones hold 3.2% of a sample with about 190,000 clones, 65% to 85% of them seen once. The study drew participants aged about 18 to 89 years from under 30 US areas. In assigning cohorts, the study relied on participant-reported clinical history. Among Cohort 3 donors, those recovered had two negative PCRs, clearance, or symptom resolution. The junction had 4 bases not matched to a gene; V was cut back by 0 bases and J by 1 base. The CDR3 is 16 amino acids. Germline loops: CDR1 SGHNT, CDR2 YYREEE (reference sequence).

Sequencing was done on a sample of PBMCs or T cells enriched from blood (not recorded which). The chain has TRBV5-4 and TRBJ2-3, with 8 positions matching TRBD2. The origin of this receptor is a woman under 40 who had recovered from COVID-19. The CDR3 here is CASSLVRGGGTDTQYF. The CDR3 DNA reads as TGTGCCAGCAGCTTGGTCCGGGGGGGCGGCACAGATACGCAGTATTTT.